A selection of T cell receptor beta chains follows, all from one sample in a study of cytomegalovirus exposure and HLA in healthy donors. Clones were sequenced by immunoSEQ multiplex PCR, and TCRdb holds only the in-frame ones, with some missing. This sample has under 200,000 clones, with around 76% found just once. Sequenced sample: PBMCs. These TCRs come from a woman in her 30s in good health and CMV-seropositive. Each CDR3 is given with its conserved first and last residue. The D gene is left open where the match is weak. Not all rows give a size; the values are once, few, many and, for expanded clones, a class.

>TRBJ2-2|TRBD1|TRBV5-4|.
CASSWDRANTGELFF
TGTGCCAGCAGTTGGGACAGGGCGAACACCGGGGAGCTGTTTTTT
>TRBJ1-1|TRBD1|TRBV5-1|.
CASSFVQGAVNTEAFF
TGCGCCAGCAGCTTTGTACAGGGGGCCGTGAACACTGAAGCTTTCTTT
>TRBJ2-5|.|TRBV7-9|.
CASSLILLEETQYF
TGTGCCAGCAGCTTAATCCTCCTAGAAGAGACCCAGTACTTC
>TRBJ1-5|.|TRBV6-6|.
CASSSAGGASNQPQHF
TGTGCCAGCAGTTCCGCGGGAGGGGCCAGCAATCAGCCCCAGCATTTT
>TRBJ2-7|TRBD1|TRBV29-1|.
CSVEGQQGGSYEQYF
TGCAGCGTTGAAGGCCAACAGGGGGGAAGCTACGAGCAGTACTTC
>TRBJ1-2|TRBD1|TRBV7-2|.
CASSSPGGIYGYTF
TGTGCCAGCAGCTCTCCAGGGGGCATCTATGGCTACACCTTC
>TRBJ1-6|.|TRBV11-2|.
CASSLDQVRSPLHF
TGTGCCAGCAGCTTAGATCAGGTTAGGTCACCCCTCCACTTT
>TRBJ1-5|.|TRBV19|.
CASSIPQGHYSNQPQHF
TGTGCCAGTAGTATTCCCCAGGGGCACTATAGCAATCAGCCCCAGCATTTT
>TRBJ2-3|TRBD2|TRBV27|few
CASSGPGTSGGRTDTQYF
TGTGCCAGCAGTGGGCCCGGGACTAGCGGGGGGAGAACAGATACGCAGTATTTT
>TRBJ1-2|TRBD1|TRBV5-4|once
CASSRNQGQANYGYTF
TGTGCCAGCAGTCGAAATCAAGGACAGGCTAACTATGGCTACACCTTC
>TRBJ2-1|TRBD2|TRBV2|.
CASSEFSGGANEQFF
TGTGCCAGCAGTGAATTCAGCGGGGGGGCCAATGAGCAGTTCTTC
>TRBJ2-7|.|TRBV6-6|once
CASNGVFGAYEQYF
TGTGCCAGCAACGGGGTCTTCGGGGCCTACGAGCAGTACTTC
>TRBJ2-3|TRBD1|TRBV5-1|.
CASSRQGRRDTQYF
TGCGCCAGCAGCCGACAGGGAAGACGAGATACGCAGTATTTT
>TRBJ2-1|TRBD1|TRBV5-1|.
CASSSGTGAGDEQFF
TGCGCCAGCAGTTCCGGGACAGGGGCTGGAGATGAGCAGTTCTTC
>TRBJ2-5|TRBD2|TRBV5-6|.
CASSSGLTLETQYF
TGTGCCAGCAGCTCGGGACTAACTCTTGAGACCCAGTACTTC
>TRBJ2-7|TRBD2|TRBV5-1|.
CASSLAGGEDEQYF
TGCGCCAGCAGCCTAGCGGGAGGTGAGGACGAGCAGTACTTC
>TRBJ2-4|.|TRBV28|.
CASSFEAEAKNIQYF
TGTGCCAGCAGTTTTGAGGCAGAAGCCAAAAACATTCAGTACTTC
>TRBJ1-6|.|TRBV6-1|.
CASRAAADLNPLHF
TGTGCCAGCAGGGCGGCGGCAGACCTTAACCCCCTCCACTTT
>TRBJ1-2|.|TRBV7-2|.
CASSLGYGGDGYGYTF
TGTGCCAGCAGCTTAGGCTATGGGGGGGACGGCTATGGCTACACCTTC
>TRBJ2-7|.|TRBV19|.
CASSVEGREQYF
TGTGCCAGTAGTGTTGAGGGAAGGGAGCAGTACTTC
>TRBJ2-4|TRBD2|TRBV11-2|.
CASSLSAGEGRYIQYF
TGTGCCAGCAGCTTATCTGCGGGAGAAGGTCGGTACATTCAGTACTTC
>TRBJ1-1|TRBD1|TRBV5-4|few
CASSIELRQGMDEAFF
TGTGCCAGCAGCATAGAACTCAGACAGGGAATGGATGAAGCTTTCTTT
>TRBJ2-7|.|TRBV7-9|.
CASSLVQGLLSGGYEQYF
TGTGCCAGCAGCTTAGTCCAGGGTCTTTTGTCTGGTGGATACGAGCAGTACTTC
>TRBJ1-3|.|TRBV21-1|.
CASSKARGGSHTIYF
TGTGCCAGCAGCAAAGCAAGGGGTGGGTCGCACACCATATATTTT
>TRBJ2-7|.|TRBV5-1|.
CASSLDSGEQYF
TGCGCCAGCAGCCTGGACTCGGGAGAGCAGTACTTC
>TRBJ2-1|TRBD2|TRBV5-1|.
CASSLLGTSGGGEQFF
TGCGCCAGCAGCTTGTTGGGGACTAGCGGTGGAGGTGAGCAGTTCTTC
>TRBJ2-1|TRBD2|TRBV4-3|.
CASSQDGTSSYNEQFF
TGCGCCAGCAGCCAAGATGGGACTAGCTCCTACAATGAGCAGTTCTTC
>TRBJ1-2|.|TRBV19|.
CASSTLMSGYTF
TGTGCCAGTAGTACCCTAATGAGTGGCTACACCTTC
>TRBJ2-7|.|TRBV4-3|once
CASSQGGAYEQYF
TGCGCCAGCAGCCAAGGAGGTGCCTACGAGCAGTACTTC
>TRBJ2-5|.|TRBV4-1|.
CASSQGPGQETQYF
TGCGCCAGCAGCCAAGGTCCGGGGCAAGAGACCCAGTACTTC
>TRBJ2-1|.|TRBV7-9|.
CASSEGISYNEQFF
TGTGCCAGCAGCGAGGGCATCTCCTACAATGAGCAGTTCTTC
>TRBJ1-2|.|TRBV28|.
CASSLSGLYGYTF
TGTGCCAGCAGTTTATCGGGTTTGTACGGCTACACCTTC
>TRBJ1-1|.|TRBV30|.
CAWSVSRPNTEAFF
TGTGCCTGGAGTGTAAGCAGGCCGAACACTGAAGCTTTCTTT
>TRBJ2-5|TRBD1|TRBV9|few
CASSVLTGFETQYF
TGTGCCAGCAGCGTTTTGACAGGGTTTGAGACCCAGTACTTC
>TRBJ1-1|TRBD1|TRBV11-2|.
CASSYGQGNTEAFF
TGTGCCAGCAGCTACGGACAGGGTAACACTGAAGCTTTCTTT
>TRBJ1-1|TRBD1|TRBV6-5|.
CASSSDRGLGAFF
TGTGCCAGCAGTTCGGACAGGGGACTAGGAGCTTTCTTT
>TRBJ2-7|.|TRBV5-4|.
CASKTGSGDYEQYF
TGTGCCAGTAAGACCGGGTCCGGGGACTACGAGCAGTACTTC
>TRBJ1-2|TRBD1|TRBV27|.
CASSSQGNYGYTF
TGTGCCAGCAGTTCACAGGGGAACTATGGCTACACCTTC
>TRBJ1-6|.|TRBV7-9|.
CASSLDSPDSPLHF
TGTGCCAGCAGCTTAGACTCCCCGGATTCACCCCTCCACTTT
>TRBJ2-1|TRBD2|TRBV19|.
CATSGGAGNEQFF
TGTGCCACGAGCGGGGGGGCGGGCAATGAGCAGTTCTTC
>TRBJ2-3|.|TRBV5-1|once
CASSFMGAGTDTQYF
TGCGCCAGCAGCTTTATGGGGGCTGGCACAGATACGCAGTATTTT
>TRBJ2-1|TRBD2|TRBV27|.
CASSLSSFAAGGWEQFF
TGTGCCAGCAGTTTATCGTCCTTCGCAGCGGGAGGCTGGGAGCAGTTCTTC
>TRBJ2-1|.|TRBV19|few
CASSIGDEQFF
TGTGCCAGTAGTATCGGGGATGAGCAGTTCTTC
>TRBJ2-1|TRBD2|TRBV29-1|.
CSTGLAGAEQFF
TGCAGCACGGGACTAGCGGGAGCTGAGCAGTTCTTC
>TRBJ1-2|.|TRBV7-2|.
CASSPQGSRYTF
TGTGCCAGCAGCCCCCAGGGGTCTCGCTACACCTTC
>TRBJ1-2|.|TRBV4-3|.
CASSQDNRANYGYTF
TGCGCCAGCAGCCAAGATAATCGTGCTAACTATGGCTACACCTTC
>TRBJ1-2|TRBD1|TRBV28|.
CASSFSGTAGYGYTF
TGTGCCAGCAGTTTTTCAGGGACAGCGGGCTATGGCTACACCTTC
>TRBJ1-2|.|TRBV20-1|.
CSAREEYGYTF
TGCAGTGCTAGAGAGGAGTATGGCTACACCTTC
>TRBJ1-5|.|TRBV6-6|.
CASSLGQQPSNQPQHF
TGTGCCAGCAGCCTCGGACAGCAACCTAGCAATCAGCCCCAGCATTTT
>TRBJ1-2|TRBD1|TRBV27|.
CASSSGPWQGAYSGYTF
TGTGCCAGCAGTTCTGGCCCCTGGCAGGGGGCTTATTCTGGCTACACCTTC
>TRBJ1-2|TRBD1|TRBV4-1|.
CASSQVGTGKYGYTF
TGCGCCAGCAGCCAAGTTGGGACAGGGAAGTATGGCTACACCTTC
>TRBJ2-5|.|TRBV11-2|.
CASSLGTGSFETQYF
TGTGCCAGCAGCTTAGGTACAGGGAGTTTCGAGACCCAGTACTTC
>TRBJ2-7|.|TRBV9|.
CASSVATQTYEQYF
TGTGCCAGCAGCGTAGCGACTCAAACCTACGAGCAGTACTTC